Below, 32 T cell receptor beta chains from the same sample are listed, as sequenced in a study of blood T cell repertoires in COVID-19. Clones were read by immunoSEQ multiplex PCR, and TCRdb kept only the in-frame ones, dropping some. The top ten clones hold roughly 15% of a sample with just over 90,000 clones, 80% of them seen once. The sequenced sample was peripheral blood. Receptors originate from a human donor in a cohort sampled during active COVID-19.

In this sample, this clone turned up once. This sequence joins TRBV5-4 and TRBJ2-7; 9 bases are a match to TRBD2. Germline trimming cut 3 bases from V and 6 bases from J; bases unmatched to any gene: 10. The CDR3 covers 15 residues. Germline loops: CDR1 SGHNT, CDR2 YYREEE (reference sequence). The CDR3 DNA follows: TGTGCCAGCAGCTCGATGTCTAGCGGGGCACGCGAGCAGTACTTC. Its translation: CASSSMSSGAREQYF.

The chain recombines TRBV29-1 with TRBJ1-4; D remains ambiguous. Germline V gene lookup returns CDR1 SQVTM and CDR2 ANQGSEA. The V end lost 5 bases, the J end lost 4 bases, and 14 bases lay between the germline ends. This CDR3 has 14 residues. CDR3 coding DNA: TGCAGCGTTAGGTGGGGAGTTGGTAATGAAAAACTGTTTTTT. Protein product: CSVRWGVGNEKLFF.

The chain has TRBV9 and TRBJ1-2, with TRBD1 matching 10 bases. Germline loops: CDR1 SGDLS, CDR2 YYNGEE. Trimming removed 8 bases from V and 7 bases from J; junction bases left unmatched: 5. The CDR3 totals 12 residues. The chain's CDR3 is CARRTGGFGYTF. In nucleotides, the CDR3 is TGTGCCAGAAGGACAGGGGGTTTTGGCTACACCTTC.

The chain couples TRBV5-4 to TRBJ2-7, with TRBD2 matching 9 bases. Unmatched junction bases numbered 6, after V lost 2 bases and J lost 3 bases. CDR1 is SGHNT and CDR2 is YYREEE in the germline V gene (reference sequence). CDR3 length: 15 residues. The CDR3: CASSFFGGGGYEQYF. The CDR3 DNA reads TGTGCCAGCAGCTTTTTCGGCGGGGGGGGCTACGAGCAGTACTTC.

The CDR3 coding sequence is TGTGCCAGCAGCTTAGGGCCTGGGGCCAACGTCCTGACTTTC. Translating gives CASSLGPGANVLTF. V gene TRBV7-6 combines with J gene TRBJ2-6, with D hard to call. This CDR3 has 14 residues. CDR1 SGHVS and CDR2 FNYEAQ come from the germline V gene. The V end lost 1 base, the J end lost 2 bases, and 3 bases lay between the germline ends.

The chain links TRBV21-1 to TRBJ1-2. TRBV21-1 is a pseudogene segment. CDR3 length equals 15 residues. This chain's CDR3 is CASSKRGRGDAGYTF. CDR3 sequence (DNA): TGTGCCAGCAGCAAACGCGGCCGGGGGGATGCTGGCTACACCTTC.

This clone occurred once. The chain uses TRBV28 and TRBJ2-3; 7 bases agree with TRBD2. Germline CDR1 MDHEN, CDR2 SYDVKM. J gave up 1 base and V 6 bases, and 7 bases lay outside the gene matches. CDR3 length equals 15 residues. The CDR3 protein is CASSHRGEGTDTQYF. The CDR3 DNA reads as TGTGCCAGCAGCCATCGGGGGGAGGGCACAGATACGCAGTATTTT. The full variable domain, rest sourced from reference TRBV28 and TRBJ2-3, is DVKVTQSSRYLVKRTGEKVFLECVQDMDHENMFWYRQDPGLGLRLIYFSYDVKMKEKGDIPEGYSVSREKKERFSLILESASTNQTSMYLCASSHRGEGTDTQYFGPGTRLTVL.

This clone appeared once. The chain couples TRBV18 to TRBJ2-3; 8 bases match TRBD1. Germline CDR1 and CDR2: KGHSH and LQKENI. Trimming cost V 5 bases and J 4 bases; bases outside gene matches: 11. The CDR3 runs to 16 residues. The CDR3 loop is CASSKVQGAAPDTQYF. For the CDR3, the DNA is TGTGCCAGCTCAAAGGTCCAGGGGGCAGCCCCAGATACGCAGTATTTT.

This chain connects TRBV2 to TRBJ2-1; 7 bases agree with TRBD1. CDR1 and CDR2 from the germline V gene are SNHLY and FYNNEI. The CDR3 contains 13 residues. The ends lost 6 bases at V and 13 bases at J; junction bases unmatched: 12. In DNA, the CDR3 is TGTGCCAGCAGAGCACCAGGGGGTGAAGGACAGTTCTTC. Its protein is CASRAPGGEGQFF.

This chain uses TRBV7-8 with TRBJ2-5; tentative D call: TRBD1 (6 bases). Deletions cut 2 bases from V and 5 bases from J, with 12 bases between. The length of the CDR3 is 14 residues. The germline V gene has CDR1 SGHVS and CDR2 FQNEAQ. The CDR3 nucleotides read TGTGCCAGCAGCTTAATCGGCCAGGGGGAGACCCAGTACTTC. This sequence encodes CASSLIGQGETQYF.

The rearrangement uses TRBV7-9 and TRBJ1-4; tentative D call: TRBD1 (5 bases). The CDR3 contains 15 residues. CDR1 SEHNR and CDR2 FQNEAQ come from the germline V gene (reference sequence). The V end lost 2 bases, the J end lost 8 bases, and 15 bases lay between the germline ends. CDR3 amino acids: CASSLTGRVEEKLFF. The CDR3 nucleotides read TGTGCCAGCAGCTTAACCGGCAGGGTAGAGGAAAAACTGTTTTTT.

This clone was picked up many times. V and J are TRBV6-6 and TRBJ1-5, with D hard to call. Trimming removed 5 bases at V and 1 base at J, with 9 bases between. Germline V gene sequence: CDR1 MNHNY, CDR2 SVGAGI (reference sequence). This CDR3 spans 14 amino acids. As DNA, the CDR3 is TGTGCCAGCAGTGCAAGCGACAGCAATCAGCCCCAGCATTTT. Protein sequence: CASSASDSNQPQHF.

The DNA of the CDR3 is TGTGCCAGCTCACCACAGACAGAAGAGACCCAGTACTTC. Translated, it gives CASSPQTEETQYF. The rearrangement joins TRBV18 to TRBJ2-5; possible D gene TRBD1, 5 bases. V was pared by 1 base and J by 3 bases, with 6 bases between. CDR1 and CDR2 (germline): KGHSH, LQKENI. The length of the CDR3 is 13 residues.

The chain couples TRBV5-1 to TRBJ2-1; 8 bases line up with TRBD1. Unmatched junction bases numbered 9, after V lost 8 bases and J lost 5 bases. This CDR3 has 14 residues. Germline V gives CDR1 SGHRS, CDR2 YFSETQ. The CDR3 DNA sequence: TGCGCCAGTTTTTTGGGACAGGCCGACAATGAGCAGTTCTTC. Translation gives CASFLGQADNEQFF.

This clone was counted ten times or more. The chain joins TRBV4-1 to TRBJ1-5; 7 bases are a match to TRBD1. The germline gives CDR1 MGHRA, CDR2 YSYEKL. Unmatched junction bases numbered 6, after V lost 1 base and J lost 6 bases. The CDR3 loop spans 15 amino acids. The chain's CDR3 is CASSQGTTGVQPQHF. The CDR3 DNA reads as TGCGCCAGCAGCCAAGGAACAACAGGGGTTCAGCCCCAGCATTTT.

The rearrangement links TRBV30 to TRBJ2-6; D may be TRBD2 (5 bases). Deletions cut 8 bases from V and 0 bases from J, with 11 bases between. CDR1 and CDR2 (germline): GTSNPN, SVGIG (reference sequence). The CDR3 extends over 14 amino acids. The CDR3 DNA reads TGTGCCCTTGGACTGATCTCTGGGGCCAACGTCCTGACTTTC. This sequence encodes CALGLISGANVLTF.

The J gene is TRBJ1-2, the V gene TRBV18, with 7 bases matching TRBD1. This CDR3 spans 17 amino acids. The trim removed 1 base at V and 1 base at J, leaving 9 bases unmatched. Germline CDR1 KGHSH, CDR2 LQKENI. Here the CDR3 reads CASSPLSRTGFNYGYTF. CDR3 sequence (DNA): TGTGCCAGCTCACCACTTTCTAGGACAGGATTTAACTATGGCTACACCTTC. The entire variable domain, with the rest obtained from reference TRBV18 and TRBJ1-2, is as follows: NAGVMQNPRHLVRRRGQEARLRCSPMKGHSHVYWYRQLPEEGLKFMVYLQKENIIDESGMPKERFSAEFPKEGPSILRIQQVVRGDSAAYFCASSPLSRTGFNYGYTFGSGTRLTVV.

This clone was observed a few times. The V and J genes are TRBV28 and TRBJ2-1, with 7 bases fitting TRBD2. CDR1 is MDHEN, CDR2 SYDVKM, per germline. CDR3 length equals 17 residues. V dropped 4 bases and J dropped 7; count of bases not matched to a gene: 16. The CDR3 sequence is CASSSRRAGSLKNEQFF. DNA for the CDR3: TGTGCCAGCAGTTCGAGGCGAGCGGGATCCCTGAAGAATGAGCAGTTCTTC. Together with reference TRBV28 and TRBJ2-1, the CDR3 gives the full variable domain: DVKVTQSSRYLVKRTGEKVFLECVQDMDHENMFWYRQDPGLGLRLIYFSYDVKMKEKGDIPEGYSVSREKKERFSLILESASTNQTSMYLCASSSRRAGSLKNEQFFGPGTRLTVL.

V usage is TRBV30 and J usage is TRBJ2-3; TRBD2 agrees at 7 bases. CDR1 and CDR2 (germline): GTSNPN, SVGIG (reference sequence). CDR3 size: 14 residues. V was clipped by 5 bases and J by 4 bases; unmatched bases: 9. CDR3 nucleotide sequence: TGTGCCTGGTCAAGAGCGGGGCGGGCAGATACGCAGTATTTT. Translation: CAWSRAGRADTQYF.

The rearrangement uses TRBV30 and TRBJ2-4; TRBD1 aligns across 8 bases. This CDR3 is 14 amino acids long. Looked up from germline, CDR1 is GTSNPN and CDR2 is SVGIG (reference sequence). V was clipped by 0 bases and J by 7 bases; unmatched bases: 5. This chain's CDR3 is CAWSVKAGGNIQYF. In DNA, the CDR3 is TGTGCCTGGAGTGTAAAGGCAGGGGGCAACATTCAGTACTTC.

The chain is built from TRBV7-9 and TRBJ1-1; unclear D gene. Germline-derived CDR1 and CDR2 are SEHNR and FQNEAQ (reference sequence). There are 15 residues in the CDR3. V was pared by 3 bases and J by 0 bases, with 11 bases between. The chain's CDR3 is CASSFERTVNTEAFF. CDR3 nucleotide sequence: TGTGCCAGCAGCTTTGAAAGGACTGTGAACACTGAAGCTTTCTTT.

The V and J genes are TRBV5-1 and TRBJ1-1; 9 positions match TRBD1. V lost 2 bases to trimming and J lost 3 bases; unmatched junction nucleotides: 5. The length of the CDR3 is 15 residues. Germline CDR1 reads SGHRS; CDR2 reads YFSETQ. The CDR3 loop is CASSFGTGMYTEAFF. In nucleotides, the CDR3 is TGCGCCAGCAGCTTTGGGACAGGGATGTACACTGAAGCTTTCTTT.

This sequence joins TRBV2 and TRBJ2-3; tentatively, D is TRBD2 (6 bases). The CDR3 sequence is 17 residues long. The germline V gene encodes CDR1 SNHLY and CDR2 FYNNEI. The V end lost 5 bases, the J end lost 0 bases, and 18 bases lay between the germline ends. DNA of the CDR3: TGTGCCAGCAGTCCCCCGATAGGACTACCTAGCACAGATACGCAGTATTTT. It translates to CASSPPIGLPSTDTQYF.

This clone was seen more than once but under ten times. The CDR3: CASTGSGYEQYF. The CDR3, as DNA: TGTGCCAGTACAGGTTCTGGCTACGAGCAGTACTTC. V usage is TRBV19 and J usage is TRBJ2-7; D gene uncertain. V was cut by 7 bases and J by 3 bases, with 10 bases left in between. Germline-derived CDR1 and CDR2 are LNHDA and SQIVND (reference sequence). The CDR3 has 12 amino acids.

The chain joins TRBV6-5 to TRBJ1-5; the D gene is possibly TRBD1 (5 bases). Germline CDR1 MNHEY, CDR2 SVGAGI. This CDR3 region has 14 residues. Trimming pared 5 bases from V and 11 bases from J, leaving 19 bases between. CDR3 nucleotides: TGTGCCAGCAGTCTAGACAACTCCAGGGTGGCCCAGCATTTT. Translating it yields CASSLDNSRVAQHF.

The chain combines TRBV19 with TRBJ1-6; D ambiguous. This CDR3 region has 14 residues. V lost 3 bases and J lost 8, with 11 bases in between. The germline V gene encodes CDR1 LNHDA and CDR2 SQIVND (reference sequence). CDR3 DNA sequence: TGTGCCAGTAGTATTACTCCTTCCGATTCACCCCTCCACTTT. Translating it yields CASSITPSDSPLHF.

This chain connects TRBV4-2 to TRBJ1-4, with 10 bases lining up with TRBD1. After removal of 0 bases from V and 8 bases from J, the junction contained 6 bases not matched to a gene. Germline V gene lookup returns CDR1 LGHNA and CDR2 YNFKEQ. The CDR3 covers 16 residues. CDR3 nucleotide sequence: TGTGCCAGCAGCCAAGATCTTAGGACAGGGGGGGAAAAACTGTTTTTT. Its protein is CASSQDLRTGGEKLFF.

The chain employs TRBV9 and TRBJ1-2; 9 bases fit TRBD1. The CDR3 sequence is 16 residues long. Germline V gene lookup returns CDR1 SGDLS and CDR2 YYNGEE. The V segment lost 0 bases and the J segment 8 bases; nucleotides outside the gene matches: 11. The CDR3 DNA reads TGTGCCAGCAGCGTAGTGGGGACAGGGAGTCTTAGCGGCTACACCTTC. Translation: CASSVVGTGSLSGYTF.

The chain uses TRBV18 and TRBJ2-1; 10 bases fit TRBD2. V lost 3 bases to trimming and J lost 8 bases; unmatched junction nucleotides: 4. Germline V gene lookup returns CDR1 KGHSH and CDR2 LQKENI. The CDR3 is made up of 14 amino acids. CDR3 in DNA: TGTGCCAGCTCACCGATAGCGGGAGGTTATGAGCAGTTCTTC. It translates to CASSPIAGGYEQFF.

Turning to this clone: The sample contains more than one DNA sequence encoding this CDR3. CDR3 in amino acids: CSGGQGPDTQYF. Written as DNA, the CDR3 is TGCAGCGGTGGACAGGGGCCAGATACGCAGTATTTT. The V call is TRBV29-1, the J call TRBJ2-3; 9 bases align to TRBD1. CDR3 length equals 12 residues. J lost 4 bases, V lost 7 bases, and 3 bases had no gene match. Germline V lookup: CDR1 SQVTM, CDR2 ANQGSEA.

The chain has TRBV29-1 and TRBJ2-7, with TRBD1 identical over 9 bases. The CDR3 runs to 13 residues. Germline-derived CDR1 and CDR2 are SQVTM and ANQGSEA. V lost 7 bases, J lost 2 bases, and 6 bases stayed unmatched. The CDR3 is CSAGDRAPYEQYF. The CDR3 DNA reads as TGCAGCGCCGGGGACAGGGCCCCCTACGAGCAGTACTTC.

The chain couples TRBV5-6 to TRBJ1-4; no reliable D call. The CDR3 loop spans 13 amino acids. Trimming took off 4 bases at V and 8 bases at J, with 12 bases between the two ends. Germline CDR1 reads SGHDT; CDR2 reads YYEEEE. As DNA, the CDR3 is TGTGCCAGCAGCCCCTACGGGTTCGAAAAACTGTTTTTT. Its translation is CASSPYGFEKLFF. Variable domain in full (rest from reference TRBV5-6 and TRBJ1-4): DAGVTQSPTHLIKTRGQQVTLRCSPKSGHDTVSWYQQALGQGPQFIFQYYEEEERQRGNFPDRFSGHQFPNYSSELNVNALLLGDSALYLCASSPYGFEKLFFGSGTQLSVL.